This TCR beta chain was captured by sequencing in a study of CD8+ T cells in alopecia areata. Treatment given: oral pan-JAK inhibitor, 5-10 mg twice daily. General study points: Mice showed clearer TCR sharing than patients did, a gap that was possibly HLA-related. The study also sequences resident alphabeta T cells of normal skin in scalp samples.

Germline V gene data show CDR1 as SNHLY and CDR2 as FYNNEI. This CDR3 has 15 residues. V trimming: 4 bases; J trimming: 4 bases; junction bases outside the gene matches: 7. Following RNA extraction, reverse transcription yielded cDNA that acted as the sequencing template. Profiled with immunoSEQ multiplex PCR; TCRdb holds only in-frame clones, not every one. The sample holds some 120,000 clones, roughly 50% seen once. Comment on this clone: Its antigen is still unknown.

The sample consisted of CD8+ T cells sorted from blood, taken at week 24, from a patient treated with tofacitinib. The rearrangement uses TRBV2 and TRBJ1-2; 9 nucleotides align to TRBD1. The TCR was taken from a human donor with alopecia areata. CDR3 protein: CASSGDREDSYGYTF. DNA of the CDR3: TGTGCCAGCAGTGGGGACAGGGAAGATTCCTATGGCTACACCTTC.